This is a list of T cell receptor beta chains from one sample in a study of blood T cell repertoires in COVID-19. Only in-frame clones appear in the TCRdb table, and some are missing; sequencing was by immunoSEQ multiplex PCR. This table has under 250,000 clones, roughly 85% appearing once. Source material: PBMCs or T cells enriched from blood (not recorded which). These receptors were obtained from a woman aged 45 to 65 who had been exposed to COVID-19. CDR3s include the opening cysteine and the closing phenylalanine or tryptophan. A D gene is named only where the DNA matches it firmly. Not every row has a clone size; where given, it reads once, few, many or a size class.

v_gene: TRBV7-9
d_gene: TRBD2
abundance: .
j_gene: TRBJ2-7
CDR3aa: CASSSRGGAFYEQYF
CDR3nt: TGTGCCAGCAGCTCCCGCGGGGGGGCTTTTTACGAGCAGTACTTC

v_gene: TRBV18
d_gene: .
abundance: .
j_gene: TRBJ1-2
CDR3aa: CASSSGGAGYGYTF
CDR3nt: TGTGCCAGCTCATCCGGAGGCGCTGGCTATGGCTACACCTTC

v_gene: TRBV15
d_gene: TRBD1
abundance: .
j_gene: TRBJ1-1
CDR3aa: CATSPRTGRNTEAFF
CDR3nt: TGTGCCACCAGCCCGCGGACAGGGAGGAACACTGAAGCTTTCTTT

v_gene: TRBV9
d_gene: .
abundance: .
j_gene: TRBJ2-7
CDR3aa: CASSVSAIEGEQYF
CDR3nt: TGTGCCAGCAGCGTGTCTGCAATCGAGGGCGAGCAGTACTTC

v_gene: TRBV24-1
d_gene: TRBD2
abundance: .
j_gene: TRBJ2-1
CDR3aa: CATSDWTSGHNEQFF
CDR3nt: TGTGCCACCAGTGATTGGACTAGCGGCCACAATGAGCAGTTCTTC

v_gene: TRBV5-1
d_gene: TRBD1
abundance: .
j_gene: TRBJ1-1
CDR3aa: CASSLFGQGAGTEAFF
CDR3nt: TGCGCCAGCAGCTTGTTTGGACAGGGGGCAGGTACTGAAGCTTTCTTT

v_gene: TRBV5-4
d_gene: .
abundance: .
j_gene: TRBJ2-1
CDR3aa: CASSPGRAGKMNEQFF
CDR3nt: TGTGCCAGCAGCCCCGGTCGGGCGGGCAAGATGAATGAGCAGTTCTTC

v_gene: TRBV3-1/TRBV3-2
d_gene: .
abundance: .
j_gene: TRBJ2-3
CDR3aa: CASSQDEGTQYF
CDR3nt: TGTGCCAGCAGCCAAGATGAGGGTACGCAGTATTTT

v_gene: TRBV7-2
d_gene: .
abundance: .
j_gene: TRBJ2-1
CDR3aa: CASSLGGTYNEQFF
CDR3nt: TGTGCCAGCAGCTTAGGGGGGACTTACAATGAGCAGTTCTTC

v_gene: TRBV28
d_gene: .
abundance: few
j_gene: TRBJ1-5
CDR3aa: CASSLPINGNQPQHF
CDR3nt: TGTGCCAGCAGTTTACCAATAAACGGGAATCAGCCCCAGCATTTT

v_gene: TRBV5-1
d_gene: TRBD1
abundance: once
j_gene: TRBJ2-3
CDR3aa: CASSFGTGETSDTQYF
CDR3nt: TGCGCCAGCAGCTTCGGTACAGGGGAGACCTCAGATACGCAGTATTTT

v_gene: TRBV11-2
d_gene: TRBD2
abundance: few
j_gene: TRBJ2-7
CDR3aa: CASSPGLASYEQYF
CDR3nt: TGTGCCAGCAGCCCGGGACTAGCTTCCTACGAGCAGTACTTC

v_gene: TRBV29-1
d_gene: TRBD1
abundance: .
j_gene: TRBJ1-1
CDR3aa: CSGKKRPGQGSSEAFF
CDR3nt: TGCAGCGGTAAAAAAAGGCCCGGACAGGGCTCATCTGAAGCTTTCTTT

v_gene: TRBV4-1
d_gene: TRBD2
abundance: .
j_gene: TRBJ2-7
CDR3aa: CASSPGLAETYEQYF
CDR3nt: TGCGCCAGCAGCCCGGGACTAGCGGAGACCTACGAGCAGTACTTC